A single sample is the source of the 11 T cell receptor beta chains below, sequenced in a study of blood T cell repertoires in COVID-19 (dated by TCRdb to 2020 to 2022). The library was obtained by the immunoSEQ multiplex PCR assay. TCRdb's version of the immuneACCESS table is confined to in-frame rearrangements and falls short of the full clone set. An unresolved V gene accounts for under half of the shortfall where checked; the remainder is of unknown origin. The sample yields some 200,000 clones; approximately 90% were counted once. Approximately 2.4% of the sample goes to the ten largest clones. Material for sequencing was PBMCs or T cells enriched from blood (not recorded which). These receptors came from a woman in her twenties or thirties who had recovered from COVID-19.

The chain is built from TRBV11-2 and TRBJ2-3; 9 positions agree with TRBD2. This CDR3 is built from 16 residues. J was trimmed by 2 bases and V by 5 bases; bases with no gene match: 8. Germline V lookup: CDR1 SGHAT, CDR2 FQNNGV. The CDR3 sequence: CASSLLTSGSTDTQYF. The DNA for the CDR3 is TGTGCCAGCAGCCTCCTGACTAGCGGATCCACAGATACGCAGTATTTT.

CDR3 residues: CATSDRGTDSGNTIYF. As DNA, the CDR3 is TGTGCCACCAGTGACCGCGGGACAGACTCTGGAAACACCATATATTTT. The chain couples TRBV24-1 to TRBJ1-3, with TRBD1 matching 7 bases. J lost 0 bases, V lost 4 bases, and 5 bases had no gene match. The CDR3 loop spans 16 amino acids. The V gene's germline CDR1 is KGHDR and CDR2 SFDVKD.

The V and J genes are TRBV7-2 and TRBJ2-5, with D possibly TRBD2 on 6 matching bases. Per germline, CDR1 SGHTA and CDR2 FQGNSA. The germline V and J ends were trimmed by 3 bases and 5 bases, with 10 bases remaining between them. CDR3 length: 13 amino acids. CDR3 nucleotide sequence: TGTGCCAGCAGCTTCATAGCGGAGGAGACCCAGTACTTC. Translated: CASSFIAEETQYF.

The chain is built from TRBV14 and TRBJ2-7; a weak D match, TRBD2 (6 bases). In germline, CDR1 is SGHDN, CDR2 FVKESK. V lost 3 bases and J 2 bases, leaving 14 bases between the germline ends. The CDR3 contains 15 residues. For the CDR3, the DNA is TGTGCCAGCAGCCACCCGGGGGACGGGGCCTACGAGCAGTACTTC. This encodes CASSHPGDGAYEQYF.

V usage is TRBV20-1 and J usage is TRBJ1-1; no firm D call. The CDR3 runs 12 residues. The germline gives CDR1 DFQATT, CDR2 SNEGSKA (reference sequence). V gave up 3 bases and J gave up 5 bases, with 10 bases separating them. The CDR3 DNA reads as TGCAGTGCTAGTCCGGACTGGACTGAAGCTTTCTTT. Residues: CSASPDWTEAFF.

The rearrangement links TRBV5-1 to TRBJ1-2; D perhaps matches TRBD1 (5 bases). The CDR3 consists of 14 residues. Germline CDR1 and CDR2: SGHRS and YFSETQ. V lost 1 base to trimming and J lost 2 bases, with 9 bases between them. CDR3 DNA: TGCGCCAGCAGCTTGACAGGCATAAACTATGGCTACACCTTC. Its translation is CASSLTGINYGYTF. Using reference TRBV5-1 and TRBJ1-2 for the parts outside the CDR3, the full variable domain is KAGVTQTPRYLIKTRGQQVTLSCSPISGHRSVSWYQQTPGQGLQFLFEYFSETQRNKGNFPGRFSGRQFSNSRSEMNVSTLELGDSALYLCASSLTGINYGYTFGSGTRLTVV.

The gene calls are TRBV29-1 and TRBJ1-2; 7 bases agree with TRBD1. The germline gives CDR1 SQVTM, CDR2 ANQGSEA. The CDR3 is 11 amino acids. V gave up 5 bases and J gave up 8 bases; unmatched junction bases: 5. CDR3 residues: CSVRQGRGYTF. The DNA for the CDR3 is TGCAGCGTTCGACAGGGAAGAGGCTACACCTTC. Variable domain in full (rest from reference TRBV29-1 and TRBJ1-2): SAVISQKPSRDICQRGTSLTIQCQVDSQVTMMFWYRQQPGQSLTLIATANQGSEATYESGFVIDKFPISRPNLTFSTLTVSNMSPEDSSIYLCSVRQGRGYTFGSGTRLTVV.

The V and J genes are TRBV6-1 and TRBJ1-4, with a possible D match to TRBD1 (5 bases). The CDR3 is 16 amino acids. The V gene lost 0 bases and the J gene lost 8 bases, with 16 bases spanning the gap. The germline gives CDR1 MNHNS, CDR2 SASEGT. The CDR3 region is CASSEALGEGYEKLFF. CDR3 in DNA: TGTGCCAGCAGTGAAGCGCTTGGGGAGGGGTACGAAAAACTGTTTTTT.

Details on this clone: The sample holds other DNA sequences that translate to the same CDR3. V is TRBV24-1 and J is TRBJ1-5, with 8 nucleotides matching TRBD1. Germline lookup yields CDR1 KGHDR and CDR2 SFDVKD. This CDR3 region has 15 residues. The V segment lost 3 bases and the J segment 4 bases; nucleotides outside the gene matches: 4. CDR3: CATSDPRQGNQPQHF. In nucleotides, the CDR3 is TGTGCCACCAGTGATCCTCGACAGGGGAATCAGCCCCAGCATTTT.

The chain carries TRBV3-1 (or the pseudogene TRBV3-2) and TRBJ2-5, with 11 bases fitting TRBD2. The ends lost 4 bases at V and 0 bases at J; junction bases unmatched: 4. This CDR3 is built from 16 residues. The V gene's germline CDR1 is LGHDT and CDR2 YNNKEL (reference sequence). CDR3 coding DNA: TGTGCCAGCAGCCTGGGACTAGCGGAGGACCAAGAGACCCAGTACTTC. Translating it yields CASSLGLAEDQETQYF.

V gene TRBV19 combines with J gene TRBJ1-5; 10 bases match TRBD1. CDR1 and CDR2 (germline): LNHDA, SQIVND (reference sequence). There are 17 residues in the CDR3. With 3 bases clipped from V and 0 bases from J, the junction kept 5 bases outside the gene matches. The CDR3 sequence: CASSILRQGASNQPQHF. CDR3 in DNA: TGTGCCAGTAGTATTCTCAGACAGGGGGCTAGCAATCAGCCCCAGCATTTT.